One sample yielded the 29 T cell receptor beta chains listed below, sequenced in a study of shared T cell receptors in the human thymus (dated by TCRdb to 2020 to 2023). Library preparation used the immunoSEQ multiplex PCR assay. TCRdb retrieved this table from immuneACCESS and kept in-frame rearrangements only. Not all clones are present; in checked studies, unresolved V genes account for under half, and no reason is known for the remainder. In all, the sample holds some 660,000 clones, and over 75% of those were seen once. Together, the top ten hold about 0.0094% of the sample. The same sample was also used in a study of human thymus T cells.

Sequenced input: thymocytes. The receptors originated from a boy under two years old with a congenital heart defect. Donor details come from another sample of the same person, matched by shared clones.

The chain joins TRBV5-6 to TRBJ1-1; D might be TRBD1 (5 bases). CDR3 length: 15 residues. Germline values: CDR1 SGHDT, CDR2 YYEEEE. Trimming pared 2 bases from V and 6 bases from J, leaving 17 bases between. In DNA, the CDR3 is TGTGCCAGCAGCTTCTGGGGCGGGGAGGGCGCTGAAGCTTTCTTT. It is translated as CASSFWGGEGAEAFF.

This sequence joins TRBV5-4 and TRBJ2-1; maybe TRBD2 (5 bases). The V end was cut by 4 bases, the J end by 7 bases, with 24 bases between. The germline gives CDR1 SGHNT, CDR2 YYREEE (reference sequence). There are 17 residues in the CDR3. The CDR3 sequence is CASSVLDPGSWDNEQFF. The CDR3 bases are TGTGCCAGCAGCGTTCTCGACCCGGGGTCGTGGGATAATGAGCAGTTCTTC.

This sequence joins TRBV18 and TRBJ2-7, with D maybe TRBD2 (5 bases). The CDR3 covers 18 residues. V shed 3 bases and J shed 2 bases, with 23 bases lying between them. Germline values: CDR1 KGHSH, CDR2 LQKENI. CDR3 region: CASSPPKAFEGTTYEQYF. The CDR3 DNA is TGTGCCAGCTCACCCCCCAAGGCATTCGAGGGAACTACCTACGAGCAGTACTTC.

In this sample, this clone turned up once. The chain has TRBV5-5 and TRBJ2-7, with 7 positions matching TRBD2. The CDR3 has 14 amino acids. CDR1 is SGHKS, CDR2 YYEKEE, per germline (reference sequence). The trim removed 4 bases at V and 5 bases at J, leaving 9 bases unmatched. The CDR3 nucleotides read TGTGCCAGCAGCAGCCCGGGACTACGGAACGAGCAGTACTTC. Translating gives CASSSPGLRNEQYF. Based on the CDR3 plus reference TRBV5-5 and TRBJ2-7, the full variable domain is DAGVTQSPTHLIKTRGQQVTLRCSPISGHKSVSWYQQVLGQGPQFIFQYYEKEERGRGNFPDRFSARQFPNYSSELNVNALLLGDSALYLCASSSPGLRNEQYFGPGTRLTVT.

This chain connects TRBV5-8 to TRBJ2-2; the match to TRBD2 covers 7 bases. CDR3 length equals 14 residues. V lost 3 bases, J lost 6 bases, and 5 bases stayed unmatched. Per the germline V gene, CDR1 is SGHTS and CDR2 is YDEGEE. CDR3 region: CASSSAGESGELFF. The CDR3 region has the DNA TGTGCCAGCAGCTCGGCGGGAGAATCCGGGGAGCTGTTTTTT.

The V gene is TRBV28, the J gene TRBJ2-2; 13 nucleotides match TRBD2. CDR3 length: 15 residues. The germline CDR1 and CDR2 sequences are MDHEN and SYDVKM. Trimming removed 3 bases from V and 8 bases from J; junction bases left unmatched: 3. The CDR3 spells CASSFGLAGAGELFF. CDR3 sequence (DNA): TGTGCCAGCAGTTTTGGACTAGCGGGAGCGGGGGAGCTGTTTTTT.

The rearrangement links TRBV6-5 to TRBJ1-2; no clear D. Per germline, CDR1 MNHEY and CDR2 SVGAGI. The CDR3 is 14 amino acids. V was shortened by 5 bases and J by 6 bases, with 16 bases between the two germline ends. Here the CDR3 reads CASSAAGLADGYTF. The CDR3 bases are TGTGCCAGCAGTGCGGCCGGTCTTGCGGATGGCTACACCTTC.

The V and J genes are TRBV14 and TRBJ2-7; 12 bases fit TRBD2. The CDR3 spans 18 residues. After removal of 4 bases from V and 2 bases from J, the junction contained 12 bases not matched to a gene. Germline V gene sequence: CDR1 SGHDN, CDR2 FVKESK. CDR3 DNA: TGTGCCAGCAGCCTGGCGCCGGGACTAGCGGGCCCCCCCTACGAGCAGTACTTC. This encodes CASSLAPGLAGPPYEQYF. The full variable domain, in which reference TRBV14 and TRBJ2-7 provide the parts outside the CDR3, is EAGVTQFPSHSVIEKGQTVTLRCDPISGHDNLYWYRRVMGKEIKFLLHFVKESKQDESGMPNNRFLAERTGGTYSTLKVQPAELEDSGVYFCASSLAPGLAGPPYEQYFGPGTRLTVT.

The chain joins TRBV5-1 to TRBJ2-5; tentatively, D is TRBD1 (6 bases). The CDR3 covers 14 residues. Germline values: CDR1 SGHRS, CDR2 YFSETQ. The germline V and J ends were trimmed by 6 bases and 6 bases, with 18 bases remaining between them. CDR3 DNA sequence: TGCGCCAGCACCGAGCCAGGGGCCGGGAAGACCCAGTACTTC. Protein sequence: CASTEPGAGKTQYF.

CDR3: CASSPPREGSGNTIYF. The DNA for the CDR3 is TGTGCCAGCAGCCCCCCCAGGGAAGGGTCTGGAAACACCATATATTTT. The genes are TRBV28 and TRBJ1-3, with D possibly matching TRBD1 (5 bases). The CDR3 spans 16 residues. The germline V and J ends were trimmed by 6 bases and 1 base, with 16 bases remaining between them. Germline values: CDR1 MDHEN, CDR2 SYDVKM.

DNA for the CDR3: TGTGCCAGCAGCCAGGGGGGACACGGCTCCTACGAGCAGTACTTC. It translates to CASSQGGHGSYEQYF. The rearrangement links TRBV6-5 to TRBJ2-7; D perhaps matches TRBD1 (7 bases). CDR1 MNHEY and CDR2 SVGAGI come from the germline V gene. Trimming removed 6 bases from V and 0 bases from J, with 15 bases in between. The CDR3 is made up of 15 amino acids.

The rearrangement links TRBV25-1 to TRBJ2-1, with 11 bases aligning to TRBD2. This CDR3 is built from 17 residues. CDR1 and CDR2 from the germline V gene are MGHDK and SYGVNS. Trimming removed 4 bases from V and 3 bases from J; junction bases left unmatched: 8. CDR3 bases: TGTGCCAGCAGTGCGATACTAGCGGGAGAACACTACAATGAGCAGTTCTTC. It yields the protein CASSAILAGEHYNEQFF.

The chain joins TRBV7-2 to TRBJ1-6; possible D gene TRBD1, 5 bases. V lost 0 bases, J lost 0 bases, and 9 bases lay in between. The CDR3 loop spans 17 amino acids. Germline-derived CDR1 and CDR2 are SGHTA and FQGNSA. The CDR3 here is CASSLAGLSSYNSPLHF. The CDR3 DNA follows: TGTGCCAGCAGCTTAGCGGGACTGAGCTCCTATAATTCACCCCTCCACTTT.

This clone was counted a single time. The chain links TRBV4-1 to TRBJ1-4; 10 positions agree with TRBD1. V dropped 3 bases and J dropped 8; count of bases not matched to a gene: 6. The CDR3 totals 15 residues. CDR1 is MGHRA, CDR2 YSYEKL, per germline. The CDR3 nucleotides are TGCGCCAGCAGCCAGGGCCGGGACAGGGGCGAAAAACTGTTTTTT. Its translation is CASSQGRDRGEKLFF.

The V gene is TRBV9, the J gene TRBJ2-3; 9 bases are shared with TRBD2. This CDR3 is 15 amino acids long. V lost 4 bases, J lost 2 bases, and 5 bases stayed unmatched. Germline CDR1 reads SGDLS; CDR2 reads YYNGEE. This CDR3 reads CASSFSGGNTDTQYF. DNA of the CDR3: TGTGCCAGCAGCTTTAGCGGGGGAAACACAGATACGCAGTATTTT.

This rearrangement joins TRBV12-5 to TRBJ2-7, with 9 bases that match TRBD2. This CDR3 contains 15 residues. The V gene's germline CDR1 is LGHNT and CDR2 FRNRAP. V dropped 7 bases and J dropped 3; count of bases not matched to a gene: 10. DNA for the CDR3: TGTGCTAGTGCCGACGACGGACTAGCGATCTACGAGCAGTACTTC. Translating it yields CASADDGLAIYEQYF.

The chain links TRBV2 to TRBJ2-2, with D possibly TRBD2 on 5 matching bases. V was pared by 7 bases and J by 2 bases, with 11 bases between. The CDR3 extends over 14 amino acids. Germline V lookup: CDR1 SNHLY, CDR2 FYNNEI. CDR3 nucleotide sequence: TGTGCCAGCAAGGGCGGGCCCAACACCGGGGAGCTGTTTTTT. Its translation: CASKGGPNTGELFF.

The genes are TRBV15 and TRBJ2-1; 14 nucleotides line up with TRBD2. V was clipped by 0 bases and J by 7 bases; unmatched bases: 5. CDR1 LNHNV and CDR2 YYDKDF come from the germline V gene (reference sequence). The CDR3 has 17 residues. The CDR3 nucleotides read TGTGCCACCAGCAGAGATCCGGGACTAGCGGGAGTAAATGAGCAGTTCTTC. Its protein product is CATSRDPGLAGVNEQFF.

V is TRBV28 and J is TRBJ2-7, with D tentatively TRBD1 (7 bases). The CDR3 covers 15 residues. CDR1 is MDHEN, CDR2 SYDVKM, per germline. Trimming pared 5 bases from V and 0 bases from J, leaving 14 bases between. The CDR3 bases are TGTGCCAGCAGTACCAGGGGGGCGGCCTCCTACGAGCAGTACTTC. This translates into CASSTRGAASYEQYF. Looking up the rest from reference TRBV28 and TRBJ2-7 gives the full variable domain: DVKVTQSSRYLVKRTGEKVFLECVQDMDHENMFWYRQDPGLGLRLIYFSYDVKMKEKGDIPEGYSVSREKKERFSLILESASTNQTSMYLCASSTRGAASYEQYFGPGTRLTVT.

The chain employs TRBV27 and TRBJ2-7; weak D call: TRBD1 (6 bases). The CDR3 is 14 residues long. The germline V and J ends were trimmed by 5 bases and 2 bases, with 13 bases remaining between them. CDR1 is MNHEY and CDR2 is SMNVEV in the germline V gene (reference sequence). DNA for the CDR3: TGTGCCAGCAGTCCCCAGGGGCTGGCCTACGAGCAGTACTTC. Amino acids: CASSPQGLAYEQYF.

The chain couples TRBV6-6 to TRBJ2-5; D uncertain. Trimming removed 6 bases from V and 4 bases from J, with 15 bases in between. Germline V gene lookup returns CDR1 MNHNY and CDR2 SVGAGI (reference sequence). The CDR3 is 14 amino acids. CDR3 bases: TGTGCCAGCAGAGACTTCGGTATAGGAGAGACCCAGTACTTC. Translation: CASRDFGIGETQYF.

This clone was observed a few times. The chain joins TRBV2 to TRBJ2-1; D not resolved. CDR3 length equals 16 residues. The ends were cut back, 5 bases at V and 0 bases at J, with 14 bases in the middle. Germline CDR1 is SNHLY and CDR2 is FYNNEI. CDR3 sequence (DNA): TGTGCCAGCAGTTCTAGACCCCCATGCTCCTACAATGAGCAGTTCTTC. Its protein product is CASSSRPPCSYNEQFF.

The rearrangement links TRBV27 to TRBJ2-1; 9 nucleotides agree with TRBD2. Trimming at V came to 7 bases and at J to 2 bases, leaving 6 bases not matched to a gene. CDR1 is MNHEY, CDR2 SMNVEV, per germline (reference sequence). The CDR3 totals 15 residues. The CDR3 reads CASNPGLATYNEQFF. As DNA, the CDR3 is TGTGCCAGCAATCCAGGACTAGCGACCTACAATGAGCAGTTCTTC.

The genes are TRBV27 and TRBJ1-4; 12 bases map to TRBD1. The V segment lost 3 bases and the J segment 4 bases; nucleotides outside the gene matches: 9. The CDR3 consists of 18 residues. Germline values: CDR1 MNHEY, CDR2 SMNVEV (reference sequence). The CDR3 here is CASSFSGTGGVSNEKLFF. For the CDR3, the DNA is TGTGCCAGCAGTTTCTCCGGGACAGGGGGCGTGAGTAATGAAAAACTGTTTTTT.

This clone was recorded once. The rearrangement uses TRBV4-3 and TRBJ2-3; 8 bases line up with TRBD2. Trimming took 3 bases from V and 7 from J; bases not matched to a gene: 9. This CDR3 has 15 amino acids. Germline V gene sequence: CDR1 LGHNA, CDR2 YSLEER. The CDR3 coding sequence is TGCGCCAGCAGCCAGGTCCCCGGGAGGGCTAATACGCAGTATTTT. Translation: CASSQVPGRANTQYF.

The chain has TRBV4-3 and TRBJ2-2; D may be TRBD2 (6 bases). There are 18 residues in the CDR3. Germline assignment: CDR1 LGHNA and CDR2 YSLEER. Trimming removed 1 base from V and 4 bases from J, with 19 bases in between. The CDR3 coding sequence is TGCGCCAGCAGCCAAGCAGTTGCCTCTAGCGTCGTCACCGGGGAGCTGTTTTTT. This encodes CASSQAVASSVVTGELFF.

The V gene is TRBV7-2, the J gene TRBJ1-2; 8 bases are a match to TRBD1. Germline CDR1 and CDR2: SGHTA and FQGNSA. This CDR3 comprises 17 residues. The J segment lost 4 bases and the V segment lost 1 base, leaving 11 bases of the junction unmatched. The CDR3 sequence is CASSLVPRDRQTYGYTF. DNA of the CDR3: TGTGCCAGCAGCTTAGTGCCCCGGGACAGGCAGACCTATGGCTACACCTTC.

The chain couples TRBV18 to TRBJ1-1, with D unresolved. CDR3 length equals 16 residues. From germline, CDR1 is KGHSH and CDR2 LQKENI. Trimming left V 3 bases short and J 1 base short, with 15 bases between. The CDR3 is CASSPEIGGPNTEAFF. CDR3 nucleotides: TGTGCCAGCTCACCCGAGATTGGAGGACCGAACACTGAAGCTTTCTTT.

The chain joins TRBV10-3 to TRBJ1-2; D unresolved. Germline loops: CDR1 ENHRY, CDR2 SYGVKD. Trimming left V 3 bases short and J 7 bases short, with 15 bases between. CDR3 size: 14 residues. The DNA of the CDR3 is TGTGCCATCAGTGACCCCACGGGGTGGGGTGGCTACACCTTC. Amino acid sequence: CAISDPTGWGGYTF.